The following is a T cell receptor (beta chain) sequence with its context. CDR1 is SEHNR and CDR2 is FQNEAQ in the germline V gene (reference sequence). Trimming shortened V by 5 bases and J by 0 bases, and 7 bases separated the two germline ends. The CDR3 consists of 14 residues. This specimen comes from a study of blood T cell repertoires in COVID-19. Sequencing was performed with immunoSEQ multiplex PCR; in TCRdb, only in-frame clones are kept and a portion is missing. The sample contains about 210,000 clones, approximately 90% of which appear only once. Sequenced input: peripheral blood. The chain links TRBV7-9 to TRBJ1-4; D not certain. This clonotype was obtained from a woman aged 40-49 years with acute or convalescent COVID-19. The CDR3 region is CASSTRTTNEKLFF. The DNA of the CDR3 is TGTGCCAGCAGCACGCGCACAACTAATGAAAAACTGTTTTTT. The full variable domain, with the rest looked up from reference TRBV7-9 and TRBJ1-4, is DTGVSQNPRHKITKRGQNVTFRCDPISEHNRLYWYRQTLGQGPEFLTYFQNEAQLEKSRLLSDRFSAERPKGSFSTLEIQRTEQGDSAMYLCASSTRTTNEKLFFGSGTQLSVL.